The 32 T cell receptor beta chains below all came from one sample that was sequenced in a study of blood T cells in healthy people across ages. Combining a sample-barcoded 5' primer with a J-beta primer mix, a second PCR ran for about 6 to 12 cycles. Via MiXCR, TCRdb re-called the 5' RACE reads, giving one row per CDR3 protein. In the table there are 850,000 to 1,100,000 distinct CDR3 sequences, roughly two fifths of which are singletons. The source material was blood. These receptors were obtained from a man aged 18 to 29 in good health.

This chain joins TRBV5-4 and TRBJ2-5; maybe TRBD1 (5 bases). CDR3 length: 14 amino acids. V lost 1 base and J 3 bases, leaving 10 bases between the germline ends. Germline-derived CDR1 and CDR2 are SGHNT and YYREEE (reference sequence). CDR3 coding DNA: TGTGCCAGCAGCTTGTCCAGGGATGAAGAGACCCAGTACTTC. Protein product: CASSLSRDEETQYF.

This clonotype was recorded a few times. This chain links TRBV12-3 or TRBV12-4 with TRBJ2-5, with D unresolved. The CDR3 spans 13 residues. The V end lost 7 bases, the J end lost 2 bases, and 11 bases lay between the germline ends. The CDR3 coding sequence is TGTGCCAGCACTTTCGGGCGACAAGAGACCCAGTACTTC. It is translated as CASTFGRQETQYF.

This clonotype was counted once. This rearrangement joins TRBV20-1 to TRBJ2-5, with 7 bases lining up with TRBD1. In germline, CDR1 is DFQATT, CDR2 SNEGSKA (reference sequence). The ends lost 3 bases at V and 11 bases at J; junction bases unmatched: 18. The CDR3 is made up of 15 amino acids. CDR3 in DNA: TGCAGTGCTAGGAATGTTCGACAGGGTGGTGATGAGCAGTACTTC. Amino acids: CSARNVRQGGDEQYF.

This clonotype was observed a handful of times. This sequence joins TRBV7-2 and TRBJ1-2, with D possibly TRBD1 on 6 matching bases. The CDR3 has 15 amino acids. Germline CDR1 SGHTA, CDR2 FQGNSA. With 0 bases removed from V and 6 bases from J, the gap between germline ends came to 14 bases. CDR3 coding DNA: TGTGCCAGCAGCTTAGCGCACAGGGCAACGAATGGCTACACCTTC. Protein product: CASSLAHRATNGYTF.

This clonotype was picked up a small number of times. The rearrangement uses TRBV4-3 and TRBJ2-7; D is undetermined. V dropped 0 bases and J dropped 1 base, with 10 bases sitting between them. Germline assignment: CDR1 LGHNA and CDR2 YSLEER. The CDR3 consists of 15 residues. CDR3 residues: CASSQDAVLSYEQYF. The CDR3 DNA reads TGCGCCAGCAGCCAAGATGCGGTCCTATCCTACGAGCAGTACTTC.

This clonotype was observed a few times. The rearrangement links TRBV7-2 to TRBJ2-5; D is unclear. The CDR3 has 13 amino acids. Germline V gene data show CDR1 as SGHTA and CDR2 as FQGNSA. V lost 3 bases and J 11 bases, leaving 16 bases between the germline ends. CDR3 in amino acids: CASSLERYNEQYF. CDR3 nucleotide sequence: TGTGCCAGCAGCTTGGAACGTTACAATGAGCAGTACTTC.

CDR3 nucleotide sequence: TGTGCCATCAGTGGAGGGGCGCGAGGAAACACCATATATTTT. It codes for CAISGGARGNTIYF. The chain combines TRBV10-3 with TRBJ1-3; D might be TRBD1 (5 bases). The CDR3 extends over 14 amino acids. The V and J ends lost 4 bases and 4 bases respectively, with 11 bases between them. Germline V CDR1 and CDR2: ENHRY, SYGVKD.

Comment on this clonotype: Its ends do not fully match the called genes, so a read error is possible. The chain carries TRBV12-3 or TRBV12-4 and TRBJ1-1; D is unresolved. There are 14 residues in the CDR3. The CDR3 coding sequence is TGTACCAGCAGTTTTCAGACCCCCAACACTGAAGCTTTCTTT. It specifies CTSSFQTPNTEAFF.

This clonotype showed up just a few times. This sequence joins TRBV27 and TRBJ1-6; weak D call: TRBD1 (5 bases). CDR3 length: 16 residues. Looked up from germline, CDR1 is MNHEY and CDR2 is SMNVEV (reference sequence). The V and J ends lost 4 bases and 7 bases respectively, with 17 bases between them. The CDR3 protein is CASSSSTGTWNSPLHF. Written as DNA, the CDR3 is TGTGCCAGCAGTTCCTCCACCGGGACTTGGAATTCACCCCTCCACTTT.

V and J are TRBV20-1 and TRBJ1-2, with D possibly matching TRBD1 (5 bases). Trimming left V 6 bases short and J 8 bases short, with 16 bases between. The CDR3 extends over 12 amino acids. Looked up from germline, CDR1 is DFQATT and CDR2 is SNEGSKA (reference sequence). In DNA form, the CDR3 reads TGCAGTGCCCCGGGACCCTCGGTAGGCTACACCTTC. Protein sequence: CSAPGPSVGYTF.

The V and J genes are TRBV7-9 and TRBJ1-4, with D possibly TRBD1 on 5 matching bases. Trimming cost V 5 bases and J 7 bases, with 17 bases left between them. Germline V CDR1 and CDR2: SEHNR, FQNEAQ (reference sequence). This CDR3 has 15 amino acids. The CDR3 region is CASSQTQGRGEKLFF. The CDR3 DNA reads TGTGCCAGCAGCCAGACTCAGGGTCGTGGTGAAAAACTGTTTTTT.

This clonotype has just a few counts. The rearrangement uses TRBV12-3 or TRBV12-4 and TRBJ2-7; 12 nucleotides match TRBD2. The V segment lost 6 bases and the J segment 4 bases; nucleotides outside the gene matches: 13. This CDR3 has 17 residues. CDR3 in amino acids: CASSPLAGGPKDYEQYF. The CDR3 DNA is TGTGCCAGCAGCCCGCTAGCGGGAGGGCCCAAGGATTACGAGCAGTACTTC.

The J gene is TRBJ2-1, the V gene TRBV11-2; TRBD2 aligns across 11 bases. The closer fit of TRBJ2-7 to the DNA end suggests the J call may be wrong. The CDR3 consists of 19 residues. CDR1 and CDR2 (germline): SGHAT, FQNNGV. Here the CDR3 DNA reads TGTGCCAGCAGCTTAGCACTGGTAGCGGGGGGGAGCTCCTACAATGAGCAGTACTTC. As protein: CASSLALVAGGSSYNEQYF.

CDR3 protein: CAWSVNPDTQYF. CDR3 bases: TGTGCCTGGAGTGTAAACCCAGATACGCAGTATTTT. The chain is built from TRBV30 and TRBJ2-3; D is unresolved. CDR3 size: 12 residues. Per the germline V gene, CDR1 is GTSNPN and CDR2 is SVGIG (reference sequence). V was trimmed by 0 bases and J by 4 bases, leaving 5 bases between them.

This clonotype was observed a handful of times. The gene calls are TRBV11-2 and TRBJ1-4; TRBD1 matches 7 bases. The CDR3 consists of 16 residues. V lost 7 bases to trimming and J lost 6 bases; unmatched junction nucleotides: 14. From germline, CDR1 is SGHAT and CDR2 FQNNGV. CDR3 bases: TGTGCCAGCACGCCCCGACAGGGACAGAGAGATGAAAAACTGTTTTTT. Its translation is CASTPRQGQRDEKLFF.

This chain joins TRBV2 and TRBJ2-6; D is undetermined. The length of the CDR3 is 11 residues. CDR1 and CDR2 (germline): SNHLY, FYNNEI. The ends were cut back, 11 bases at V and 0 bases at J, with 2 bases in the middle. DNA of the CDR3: TGTGCCCACTCTGGGGCCAACGTCCTGACTTTC. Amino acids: CAHSGANVLTF.

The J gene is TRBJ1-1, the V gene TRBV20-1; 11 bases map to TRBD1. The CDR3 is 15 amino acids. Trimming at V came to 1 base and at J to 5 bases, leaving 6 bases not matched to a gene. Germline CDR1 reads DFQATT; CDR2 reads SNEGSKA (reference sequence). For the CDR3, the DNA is TGCAGTGCTAGAGGGCTTGGGACAGGGGGAACTGAAGCTTTCTTT. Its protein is CSARGLGTGGTEAFF.

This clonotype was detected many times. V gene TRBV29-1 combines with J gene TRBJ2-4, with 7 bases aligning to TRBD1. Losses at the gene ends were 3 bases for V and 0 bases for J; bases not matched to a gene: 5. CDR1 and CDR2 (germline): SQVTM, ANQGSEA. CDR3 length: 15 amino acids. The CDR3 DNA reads TGCAGCGTTGAGGGTGGGACAGTAGCCAAAAACATTCAGTACTTC. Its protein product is CSVEGGTVAKNIQYF.

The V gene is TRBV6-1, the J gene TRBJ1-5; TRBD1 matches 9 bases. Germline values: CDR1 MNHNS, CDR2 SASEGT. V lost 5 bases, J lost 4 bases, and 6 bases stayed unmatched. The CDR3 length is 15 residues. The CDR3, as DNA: TGTGCCAGCAGTCCGGACAGGGGACAGAATCAGCCCCAGCATTTT. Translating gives CASSPDRGQNQPQHF.

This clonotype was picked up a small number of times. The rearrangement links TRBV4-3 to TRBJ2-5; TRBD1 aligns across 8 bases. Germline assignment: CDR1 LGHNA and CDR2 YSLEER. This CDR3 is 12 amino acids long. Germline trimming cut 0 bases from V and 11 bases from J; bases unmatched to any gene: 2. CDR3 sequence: CASSQDGDRQYF. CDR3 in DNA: TGCGCCAGCAGCCAAGATGGGGACAGGCAGTACTTC.

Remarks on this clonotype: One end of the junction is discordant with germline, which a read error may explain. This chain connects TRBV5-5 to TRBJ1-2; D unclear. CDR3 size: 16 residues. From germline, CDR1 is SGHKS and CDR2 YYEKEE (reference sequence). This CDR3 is CVSSPVKGRTDYGYTF. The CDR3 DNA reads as TGTGTCAGCAGCCCGGTCAAGGGAAGAACGGACTATGGCTACACCTTC.

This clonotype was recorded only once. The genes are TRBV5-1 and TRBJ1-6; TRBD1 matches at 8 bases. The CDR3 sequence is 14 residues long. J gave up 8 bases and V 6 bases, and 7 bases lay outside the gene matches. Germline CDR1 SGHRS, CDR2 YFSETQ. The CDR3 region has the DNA TGCGCCAGCACTGATGGACAGGGAGATTCACCCCTCCACTTT. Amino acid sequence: CASTDGQGDSPLHF.

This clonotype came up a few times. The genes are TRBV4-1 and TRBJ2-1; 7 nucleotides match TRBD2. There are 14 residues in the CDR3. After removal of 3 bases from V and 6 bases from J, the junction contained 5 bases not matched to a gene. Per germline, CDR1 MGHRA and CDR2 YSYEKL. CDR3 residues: CASSQGGFGNEQFF. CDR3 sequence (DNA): TGCGCCAGCAGCCAGGGGGGGTTCGGCAATGAGCAGTTCTTC.

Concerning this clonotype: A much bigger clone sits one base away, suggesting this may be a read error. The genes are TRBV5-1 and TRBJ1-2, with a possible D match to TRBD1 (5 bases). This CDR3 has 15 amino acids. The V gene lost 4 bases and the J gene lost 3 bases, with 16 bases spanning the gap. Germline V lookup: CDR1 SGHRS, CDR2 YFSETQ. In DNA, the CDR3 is TGCGCCAGCAGCGCCGACGGGGGTATCGACTATGGCTACACCTTC. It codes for CASSADGGIDYGYTF.

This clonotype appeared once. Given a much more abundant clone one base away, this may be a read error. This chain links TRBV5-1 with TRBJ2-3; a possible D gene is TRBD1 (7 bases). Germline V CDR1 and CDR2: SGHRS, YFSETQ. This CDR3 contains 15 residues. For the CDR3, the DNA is TGCACCAGCAGCCGGAGGGGGCCCGTCACAGATACGCAGTATTTT. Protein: CTSSRRGPVTDTQYF.

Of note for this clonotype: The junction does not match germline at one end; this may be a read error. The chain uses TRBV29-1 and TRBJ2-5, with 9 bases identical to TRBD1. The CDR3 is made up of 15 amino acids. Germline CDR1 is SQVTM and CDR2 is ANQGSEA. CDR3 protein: CSVVPGQGHQEAQYF. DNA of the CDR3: TGCAGCGTCGTCCCGGGACAGGGCCACCAAGAGGCCCAGTACTTC. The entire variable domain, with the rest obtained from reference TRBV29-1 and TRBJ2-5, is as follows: SAVISQKPSRDICQRGTSLTIQCQVDSQVTMMFWYRQQPGQSLTLIATANQGSEATYESGFVIDKFPISRPNLTFSTLTVSNMSPEDSSIYLCSVVPGQGHQEAQYFGPGTRLLVL.

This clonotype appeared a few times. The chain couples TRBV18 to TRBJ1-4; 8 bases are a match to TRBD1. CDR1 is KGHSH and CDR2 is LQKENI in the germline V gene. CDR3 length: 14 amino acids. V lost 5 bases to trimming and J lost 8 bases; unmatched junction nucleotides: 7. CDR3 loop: CASSTTTGEEKLFF. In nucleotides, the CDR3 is TGTGCCAGCTCAACTACGACAGGGGAGGAAAAACTGTTTTTT.

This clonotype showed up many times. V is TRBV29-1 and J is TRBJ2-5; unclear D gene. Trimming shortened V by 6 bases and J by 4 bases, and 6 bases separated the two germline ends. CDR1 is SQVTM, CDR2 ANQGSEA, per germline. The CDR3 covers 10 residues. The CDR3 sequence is CSVERETQYF. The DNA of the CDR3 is TGCAGCGTAGAAAGAGAGACCCAGTACTTC.

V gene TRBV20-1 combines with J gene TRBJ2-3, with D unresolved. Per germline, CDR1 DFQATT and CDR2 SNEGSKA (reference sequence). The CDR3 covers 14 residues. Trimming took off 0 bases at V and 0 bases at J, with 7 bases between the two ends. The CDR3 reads CSARDLGSTDTQYF. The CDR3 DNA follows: TGCAGTGCTAGAGATCTGGGCAGCACAGATACGCAGTATTTT.

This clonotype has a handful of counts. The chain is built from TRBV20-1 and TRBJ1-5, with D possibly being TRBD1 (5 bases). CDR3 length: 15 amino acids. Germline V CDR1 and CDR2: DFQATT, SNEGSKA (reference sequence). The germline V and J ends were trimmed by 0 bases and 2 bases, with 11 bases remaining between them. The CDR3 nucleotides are TGCAGTGCTAGAGATTGGGGGGGAGGCAATCAGCCCCAGCATTTT. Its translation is CSARDWGGGNQPQHF.

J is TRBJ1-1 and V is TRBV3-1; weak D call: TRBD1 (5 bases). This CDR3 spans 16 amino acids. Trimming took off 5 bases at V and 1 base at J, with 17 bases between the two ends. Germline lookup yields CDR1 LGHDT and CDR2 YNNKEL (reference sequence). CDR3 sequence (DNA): TGTGCCAGCAGCTACCGGTCCGGCAGGGCGAACACTGAAGCTTTCTTT. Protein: CASSYRSGRANTEAFF.

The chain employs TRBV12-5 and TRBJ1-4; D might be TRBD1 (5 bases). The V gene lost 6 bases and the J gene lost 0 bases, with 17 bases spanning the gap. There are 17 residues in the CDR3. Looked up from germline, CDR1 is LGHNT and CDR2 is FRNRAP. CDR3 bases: TGTGCTAGTGGGAGAAGGACCGGGACTGCAACTAATGAAAAACTGTTTTTT. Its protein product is CASGRRTGTATNEKLFF.